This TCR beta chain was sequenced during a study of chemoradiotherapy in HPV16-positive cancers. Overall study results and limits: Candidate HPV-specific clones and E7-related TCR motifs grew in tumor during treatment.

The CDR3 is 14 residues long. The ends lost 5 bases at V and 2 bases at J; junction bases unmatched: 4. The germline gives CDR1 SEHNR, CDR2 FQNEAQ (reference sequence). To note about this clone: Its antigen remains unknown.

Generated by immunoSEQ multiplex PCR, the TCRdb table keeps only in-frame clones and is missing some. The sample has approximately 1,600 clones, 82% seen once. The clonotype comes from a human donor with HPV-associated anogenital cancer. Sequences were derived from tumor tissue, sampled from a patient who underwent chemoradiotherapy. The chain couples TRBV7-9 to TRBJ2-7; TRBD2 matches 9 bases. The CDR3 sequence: CASSRGTSTYEQYF. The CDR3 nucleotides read TGTGCCAGCAGCCGAGGGACTAGCACCTACGAGCAGTACTTC.